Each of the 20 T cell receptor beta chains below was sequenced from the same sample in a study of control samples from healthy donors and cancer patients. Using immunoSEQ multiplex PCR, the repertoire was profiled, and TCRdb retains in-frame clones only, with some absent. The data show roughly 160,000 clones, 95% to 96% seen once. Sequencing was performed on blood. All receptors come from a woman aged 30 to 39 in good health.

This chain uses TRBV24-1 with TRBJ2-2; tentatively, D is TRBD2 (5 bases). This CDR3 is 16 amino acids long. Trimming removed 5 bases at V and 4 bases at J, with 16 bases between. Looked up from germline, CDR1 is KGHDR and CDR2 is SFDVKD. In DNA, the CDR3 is TGTGCCACCAGTGTTTCCAGCGGTCGGGTCACCGGGGAGCTGTTTTTT. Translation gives CATSVSSGRVTGELFF.

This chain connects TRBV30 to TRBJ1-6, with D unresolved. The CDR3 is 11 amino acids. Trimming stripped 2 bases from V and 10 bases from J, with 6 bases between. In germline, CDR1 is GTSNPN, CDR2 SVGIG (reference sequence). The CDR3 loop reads CAWSRGSPLHF. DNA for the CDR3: TGTGCCTGGAGTCGCGGATCACCCCTCCACTTT. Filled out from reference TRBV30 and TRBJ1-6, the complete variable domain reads SQTIHQWPATLVQPVGSPLSLECTVEGTSNPNLYWYRQAAGRGLQLLFYSVGIGQISSEVPQNLSASRPQDRQFILSSKKLLLSDSGFYLCAWSRGSPLHFGNGTRLTVT.

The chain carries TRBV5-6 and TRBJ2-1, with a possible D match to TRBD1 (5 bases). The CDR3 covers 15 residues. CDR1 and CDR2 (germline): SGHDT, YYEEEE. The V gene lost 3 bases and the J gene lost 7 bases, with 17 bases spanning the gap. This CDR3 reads CASSSRQGLGNEQFF. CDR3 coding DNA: TGTGCCAGCAGCTCCCGGCAGGGCCTTGGGAATGAGCAGTTCTTC.

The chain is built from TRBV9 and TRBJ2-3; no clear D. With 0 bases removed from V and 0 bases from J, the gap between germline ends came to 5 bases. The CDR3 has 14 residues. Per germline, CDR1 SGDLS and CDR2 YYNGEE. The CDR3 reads CASSVDGSTDTQYF. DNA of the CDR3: TGTGCCAGCAGCGTAGATGGCAGCACAGATACGCAGTATTTT.

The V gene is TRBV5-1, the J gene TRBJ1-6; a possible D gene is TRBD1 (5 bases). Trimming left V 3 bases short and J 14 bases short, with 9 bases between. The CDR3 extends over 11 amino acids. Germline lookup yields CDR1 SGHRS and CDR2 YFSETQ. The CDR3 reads CASSSTGTLHF. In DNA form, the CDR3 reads TGCGCCAGCAGCTCCACAGGCACCCTCCACTTT.

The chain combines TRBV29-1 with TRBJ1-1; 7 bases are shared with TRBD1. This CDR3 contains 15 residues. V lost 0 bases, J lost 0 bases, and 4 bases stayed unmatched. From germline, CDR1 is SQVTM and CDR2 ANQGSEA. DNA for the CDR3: TGCAGCGTTGAAGACAGGGGGGGGTTGAACACTGAAGCTTTCTTT. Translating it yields CSVEDRGGLNTEAFF.

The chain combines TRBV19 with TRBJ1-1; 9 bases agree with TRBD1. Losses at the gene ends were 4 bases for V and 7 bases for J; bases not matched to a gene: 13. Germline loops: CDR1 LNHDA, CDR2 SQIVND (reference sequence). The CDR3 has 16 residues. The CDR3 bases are TGTGCCAGTAGTAACTGGCTCGGACAGGGGAAGATTGAAGCTTTCTTT. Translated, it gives CASSNWLGQGKIEAFF.

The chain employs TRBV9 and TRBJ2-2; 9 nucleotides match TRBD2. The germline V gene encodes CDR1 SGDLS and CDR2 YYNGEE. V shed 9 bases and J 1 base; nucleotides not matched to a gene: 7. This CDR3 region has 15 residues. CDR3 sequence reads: CATSGLAKNTGELFF. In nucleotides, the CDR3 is TGTGCCACCTCCGGACTAGCGAAGAACACCGGGGAGCTGTTTTTT.

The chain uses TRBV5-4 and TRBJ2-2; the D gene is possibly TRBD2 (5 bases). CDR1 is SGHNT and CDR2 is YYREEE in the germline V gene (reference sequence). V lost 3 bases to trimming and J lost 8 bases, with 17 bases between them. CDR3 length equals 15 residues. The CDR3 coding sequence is TGTGCCAGCAGCTCAACCCCGGGAAGAGAGGGGGAGCTGTTTTTT. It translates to CASSSTPGREGELFF.

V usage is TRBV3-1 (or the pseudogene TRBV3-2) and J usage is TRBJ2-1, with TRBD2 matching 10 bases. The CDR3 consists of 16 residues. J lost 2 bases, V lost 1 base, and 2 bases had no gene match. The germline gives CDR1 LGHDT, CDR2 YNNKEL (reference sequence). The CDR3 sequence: CASSQGAGGTYNEQFF. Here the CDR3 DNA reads TGTGCCAGCAGCCAAGGAGCGGGGGGGACCTACAATGAGCAGTTCTTC.

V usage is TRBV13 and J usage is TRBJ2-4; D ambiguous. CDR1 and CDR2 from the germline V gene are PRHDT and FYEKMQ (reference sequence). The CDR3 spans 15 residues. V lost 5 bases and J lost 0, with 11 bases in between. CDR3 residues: CASSPRMLAKNIQYF. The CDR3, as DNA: TGTGCCAGCAGCCCCAGGATGTTAGCCAAAAACATTCAGTACTTC. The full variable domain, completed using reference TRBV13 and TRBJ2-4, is AAGVIQSPRHLIKEKRETATLKCYPIPRHDTVYWYQQGPGQDPQFLISFYEKMQSDKGSIPDRFSAQQFSDYHSELNMSSLELGDSALYFCASSPRMLAKNIQYFGAGTRLSVL.

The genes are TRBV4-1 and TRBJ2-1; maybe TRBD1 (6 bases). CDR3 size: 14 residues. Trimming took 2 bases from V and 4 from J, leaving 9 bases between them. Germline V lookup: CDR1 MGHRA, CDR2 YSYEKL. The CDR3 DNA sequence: TGCGCCAGCAGCCAAAATGACAGGTACAATGAGCAGTTCTTC. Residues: CASSQNDRYNEQFF.

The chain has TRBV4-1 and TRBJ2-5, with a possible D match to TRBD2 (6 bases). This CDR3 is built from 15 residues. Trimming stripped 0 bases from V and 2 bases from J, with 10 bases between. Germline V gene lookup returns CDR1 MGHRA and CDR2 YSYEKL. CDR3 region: CASSQDALAQETQYF. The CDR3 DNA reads TGCGCCAGCAGCCAAGATGCGCTAGCGCAAGAGACCCAGTACTTC.

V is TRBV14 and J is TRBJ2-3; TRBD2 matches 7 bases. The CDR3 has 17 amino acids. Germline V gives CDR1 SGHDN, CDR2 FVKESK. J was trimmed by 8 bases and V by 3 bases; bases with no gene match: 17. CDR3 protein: CASSHRPGGGTAGTQYF. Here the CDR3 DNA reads TGTGCCAGCAGCCACCGCCCTGGGGGGGGGACCGCGGGTACGCAGTATTTT.

The CDR3 region has the DNA TGCGCCAGCAGCTTGGTAAGCGGCTCCTACAATGAGCAGTTCTTC. Encoded protein: CASSLVSGSYNEQFF. The chain has TRBV5-1 and TRBJ2-1; maybe TRBD2 (5 bases). This CDR3 has 15 amino acids. In germline, CDR1 is SGHRS, CDR2 YFSETQ. V was pared by 0 bases and J by 0 bases, with 7 bases between.

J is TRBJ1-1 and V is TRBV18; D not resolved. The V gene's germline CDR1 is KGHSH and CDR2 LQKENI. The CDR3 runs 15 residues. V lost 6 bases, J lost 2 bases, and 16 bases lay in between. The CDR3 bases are TGTGCCAGCTCTCCTCTGGGGTTGGGAAACACTGAAGCTTTCTTT. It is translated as CASSPLGLGNTEAFF. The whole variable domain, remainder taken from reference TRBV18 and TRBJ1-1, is NAGVMQNPRHLVRRRGQEARLRCSPMKGHSHVYWYRQLPEEGLKFMVYLQKENIIDESGMPKERFSAEFPKEGPSILRIQQVVRGDSAAYFCASSPLGLGNTEAFFGQGTRLTVV.

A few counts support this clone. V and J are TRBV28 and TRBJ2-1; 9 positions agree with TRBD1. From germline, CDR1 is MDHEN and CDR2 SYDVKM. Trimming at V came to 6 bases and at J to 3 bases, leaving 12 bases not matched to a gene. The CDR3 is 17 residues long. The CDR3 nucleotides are TGTGCCAGCAGCTCCGTTTTCCGGGACAGGGTCTACAATGAGCAGTTCTTC. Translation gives CASSSVFRDRVYNEQFF.

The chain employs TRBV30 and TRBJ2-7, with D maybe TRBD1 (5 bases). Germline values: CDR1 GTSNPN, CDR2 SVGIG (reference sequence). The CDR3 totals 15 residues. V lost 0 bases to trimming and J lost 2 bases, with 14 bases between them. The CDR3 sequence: CAWSVAGMDPYEQYF. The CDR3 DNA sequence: TGTGCCTGGAGTGTAGCAGGGATGGACCCCTACGAGCAGTACTTC. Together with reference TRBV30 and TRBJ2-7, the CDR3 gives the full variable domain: SQTIHQWPATLVQPVGSPLSLECTVEGTSNPNLYWYRQAAGRGLQLLFYSVGIGQISSEVPQNLSASRPQDRQFILSSKKLLLSDSGFYLCAWSVAGMDPYEQYFGPGTRLTVT.

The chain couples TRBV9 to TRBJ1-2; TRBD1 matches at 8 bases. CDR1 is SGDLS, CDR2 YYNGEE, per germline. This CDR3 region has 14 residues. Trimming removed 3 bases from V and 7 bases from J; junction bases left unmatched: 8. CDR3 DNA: TGTGCCAGCAGCGCAGGGACAGGAGGACGTGGCTACACCTTC. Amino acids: CASSAGTGGRGYTF.

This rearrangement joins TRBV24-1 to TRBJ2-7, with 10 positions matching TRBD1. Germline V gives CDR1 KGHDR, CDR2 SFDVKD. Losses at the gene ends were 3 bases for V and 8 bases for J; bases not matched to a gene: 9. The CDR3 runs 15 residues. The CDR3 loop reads CATSDPLTGGAKQYF. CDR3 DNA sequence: TGTGCCACCAGTGATCCCTTGACAGGGGGCGCAAAGCAGTACTTC.